This record looks at one TCR beta chain sequence and its context. The source of the sample is a study of long-term antiretroviral therapy in people with HIV. The CDR3 spans 15 residues. Germline V lookup: CDR1 SGDLS, CDR2 YYNGEE. Trimming stripped 4 bases from V and 2 bases from J, with 14 bases between. The assay used was immunoSEQ (version v3.0), run at survey level. Per-sample TRB depth target: roughly 40,000-50,000 T-cell genomes. Libraries were prepared by immunoSEQ multiplex PCR; TCRdb keeps only in-frame clonotypes and omits some of them. The sample has 30,000 to 40,000 clones, 83% seen once; the top ten hold 6.5% to 9.5%.

This rearrangement joins TRBV9 to TRBJ2-3; D unclear. The source material was unsorted PBMCs, sampled 0.4 years before starting antiretroviral therapy. The sequence came from a man younger than 30 with HIV. The CDR3 protein is CASSPDSYPTDTQYF. In DNA form, the CDR3 reads TGTGCCAGCAGCCCAGACTCCTACCCCACAGATACGCAGTATTTT.